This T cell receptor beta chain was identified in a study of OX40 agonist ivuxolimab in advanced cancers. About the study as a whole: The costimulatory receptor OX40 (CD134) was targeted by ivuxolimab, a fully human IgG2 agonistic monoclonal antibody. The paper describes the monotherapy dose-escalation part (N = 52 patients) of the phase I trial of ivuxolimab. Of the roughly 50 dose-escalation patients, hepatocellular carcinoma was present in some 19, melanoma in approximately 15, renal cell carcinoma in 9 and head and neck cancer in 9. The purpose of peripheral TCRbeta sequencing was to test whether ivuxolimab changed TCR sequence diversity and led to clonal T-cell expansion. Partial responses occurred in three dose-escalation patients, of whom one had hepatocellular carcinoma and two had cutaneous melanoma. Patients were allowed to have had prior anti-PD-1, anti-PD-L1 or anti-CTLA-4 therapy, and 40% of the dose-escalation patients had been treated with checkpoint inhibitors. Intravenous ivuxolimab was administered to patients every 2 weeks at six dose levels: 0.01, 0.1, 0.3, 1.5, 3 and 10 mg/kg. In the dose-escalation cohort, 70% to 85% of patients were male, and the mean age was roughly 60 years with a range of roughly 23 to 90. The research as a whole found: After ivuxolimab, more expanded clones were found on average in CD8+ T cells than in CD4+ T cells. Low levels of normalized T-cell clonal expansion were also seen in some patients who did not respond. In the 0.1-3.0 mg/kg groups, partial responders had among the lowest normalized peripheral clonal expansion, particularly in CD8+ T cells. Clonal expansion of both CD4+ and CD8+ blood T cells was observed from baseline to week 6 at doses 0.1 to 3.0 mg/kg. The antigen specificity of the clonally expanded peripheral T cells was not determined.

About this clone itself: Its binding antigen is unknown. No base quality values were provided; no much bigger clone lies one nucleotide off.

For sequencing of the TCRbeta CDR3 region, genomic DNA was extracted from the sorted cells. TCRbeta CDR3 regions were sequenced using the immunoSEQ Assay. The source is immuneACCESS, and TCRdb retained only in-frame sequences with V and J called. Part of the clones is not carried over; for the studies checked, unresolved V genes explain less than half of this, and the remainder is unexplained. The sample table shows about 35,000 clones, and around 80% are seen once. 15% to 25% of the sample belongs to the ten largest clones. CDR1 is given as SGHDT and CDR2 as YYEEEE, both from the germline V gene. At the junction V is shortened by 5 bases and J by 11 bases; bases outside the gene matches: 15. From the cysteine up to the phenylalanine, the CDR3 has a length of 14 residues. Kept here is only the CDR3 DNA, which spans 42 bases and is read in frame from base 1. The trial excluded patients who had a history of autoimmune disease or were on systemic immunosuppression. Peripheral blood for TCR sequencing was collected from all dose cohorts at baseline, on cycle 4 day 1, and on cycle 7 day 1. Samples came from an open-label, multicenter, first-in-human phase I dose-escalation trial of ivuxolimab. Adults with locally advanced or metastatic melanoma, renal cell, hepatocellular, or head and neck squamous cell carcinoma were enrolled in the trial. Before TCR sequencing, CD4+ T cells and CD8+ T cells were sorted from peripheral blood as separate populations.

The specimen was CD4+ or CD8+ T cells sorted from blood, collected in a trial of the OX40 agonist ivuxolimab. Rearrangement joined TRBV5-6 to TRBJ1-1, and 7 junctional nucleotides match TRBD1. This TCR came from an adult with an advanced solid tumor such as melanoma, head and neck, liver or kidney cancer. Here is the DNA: TGTGCCAGCAGGGCCGGGACAGTGGGTCTTGGGGCTTTCTTT. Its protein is CASRAGTVGLGAFF.